This T cell receptor beta chain is drawn from a study of cytomegalovirus exposure and HLA in healthy donors. Germline V gene sequence: CDR1 MNHEY, CDR2 SMNVEV (reference sequence). Trimming stripped 6 bases from V and 2 bases from J, with 14 bases between. This CDR3 has 14 residues. PCR involved 60 Vbeta and 13 Jbeta primers. Per the original methods: Unique TCR beta chains numbered around 80 million in a later analysis, with around 10 million shared. The repertoire was sequenced with immunoSEQ multiplex PCR; TCRdb's copy has only in-frame clones and lacks some. V and J calls and clone size come straight from that table; D and trimming were deduced from the DNA. The table lists fewer than 200,000 clones, about 9% of them singletons, with roughly 1.3% in the top ten.

The chain recombines TRBV27 with TRBJ2-7; D is perhaps TRBD1 (6 bases). The TCR originated in a woman aged 25 to 39 in good health and CMV-seropositive. Sequenced: PBMCs. The CDR3 spells CASRRSEGAYEQYF. In DNA, the CDR3 is TGTGCCAGCAGGAGAAGTGAGGGGGCCTACGAGCAGTACTTC.